This T cell receptor beta chain was captured in a study of T-cell memory formation after mild COVID-19. This clonotype appeared a few times. Its antigen is still unknown. Study results and caveats: Clones that shrank (day 15 to 85) were balanced CD4/CD8, whereas later expanders leaned CD4+.

V was clipped by 5 bases and J by 0 bases; unmatched bases: 3. This CDR3 has 14 amino acids. From germline, CDR1 is SGHTS and CDR2 YDEGEE. TCRdb recomputed calls from the 5' RACE reads with MiXCR, one row per CDR3 protein. The sample lists approximately 500,000 distinct CDR3 sequences; 20% to 25% were seen once. The chain recombines TRBV5-8 with TRBJ1-2; TRBD1 aligns across 8 bases. The sample taken for sequencing was PBMCs or a T cell subset sorted from them (not recorded which). This TCR came from an adult woman who had mild COVID-19 (a few samples of this study predate the infection). Cell type and time point are not known. CDR3 in DNA: TGTGCCAGCAGGGGACAGGAGCCTAACTATGGCTACACCTTC. Translated, it gives CASRGQEPNYGYTF.